The sequence of this T cell receptor (beta chain) was determined in a study of blood T cell repertoires in COVID-19. Study summary: The United States, Italy and Spain supplied acute and convalescent COVID-19 samples.

Per the original data handling: How many nucleated cells were present was estimated from reference gene primer amplification. Generated by immunoSEQ multiplex PCR, the TCRdb table keeps only in-frame clones and is missing some. The V and J calls and the clone size are those of that table, but D and trimming were determined from the DNA. The data contain some 110,000 clones, around 81% of them singletons. Per germline, CDR1 SGHAT and CDR2 FQNNGV. The CDR3 is 16 residues long. Trimming took 5 bases from V and 3 from J; bases not matched to a gene: 5. Sequencing input: peripheral blood. The clonotype originates from a man at least 80 years old with acute or convalescent COVID-19. This chain joins TRBV11-2 and TRBJ2-3; 13 nucleotides align to TRBD2. In DNA form, the CDR3 reads TGTGCCAGCAGCCCTAGGACTAGCGGGAGTACAGATACGCAGTATTTT. The encoded protein is CASSPRTSGSTDTQYF.